This T cell receptor beta chain was identified during a study of cytomegalovirus exposure and HLA in healthy donors. In germline, CDR1 is LNHDA, CDR2 SQIVND (reference sequence). The CDR3 length is 15 residues. Between the trimmed V and J ends, which lost 5 bases and 6 bases, there was a span of 18 bases. Only a few counts were recorded for this clone. Primers for the PCR totalled 60 Vbeta and 13 Jbeta. Clones were sequenced by immunoSEQ multiplex PCR, and TCRdb holds only the in-frame ones, with some missing. The data contain about 96,000 clones, approximately 72% of them singletons. This rearrangement joins TRBV19 to TRBJ2-3; maybe TRBD1 (6 bases). This receptor was identified in a woman in her 70s in good health and CMV-seropositive. Sequences were obtained from PBMCs. The CDR3 reads CASSPRGKGWDTQYF. CDR3 sequence (DNA): TGTGCCAGTAGTCCCAGGGGAAAGGGGTGGGATACGCAGTATTTT.